These 5 T cell receptor beta chains share one sample of origin, sequenced in a study of a mutant IDH1 vaccine in newly diagnosed glioma. Only in-frame clones appear in the TCRdb table, and some are missing; sequencing was by immunoSEQ multiplex PCR. This sample has 80,000 to 100,000 clones, with roughly 77% found just once. As to time point: baseline, week 1 (first vaccination visit). Treatment given: pre-vaccination baseline after standard-of-care therapy. The specimen comprised PBMCs, sampled from a glioma patient treated with radiotherapy, temozolomide or both. The receptors derive from a man aged 35 to 55 with glioma.

The chain combines TRBV29-1 with TRBJ2-7; 7 positions match TRBD1. This CDR3 spans 11 amino acids. The ends lost 4 bases at V and 3 bases at J; junction bases unmatched: 0. Per germline, CDR1 SQVTM and CDR2 ANQGSEA. The CDR3 region has the DNA TGCAGCGTTGGGACAGGCTACGAGCAGTACTTC. The encoded protein is CSVGTGYEQYF.

The rearrangement links TRBV6-6 to TRBJ1-1, with TRBD1 as a possible D gene (5 bases). The CDR3 contains 12 residues. Germline CDR1 MNHNY, CDR2 SVGAGI (reference sequence). V lost 2 bases to trimming and J lost 8 bases, with 9 bases between them. CDR3 in DNA: TGTGCCAGCAGTTACGGGGGGGAAGAAGCTTTCTTT. Protein sequence: CASSYGGEEAFF.

V is TRBV29-1 and J is TRBJ2-7; TRBD2 agrees at 7 bases. The trim removed 4 bases at V and 3 bases at J, leaving 3 bases unmatched. Germline V gives CDR1 SQVTM, CDR2 ANQGSEA. CDR3 size: 12 residues. CDR3 nucleotide sequence: TGCAGCGTTGCCAGCGGGATCTACGAGCAGTACTTC. Protein sequence: CSVASGIYEQYF.

The chain links TRBV5-6 to TRBJ2-7, with 8 bases identical to TRBD2. The J segment lost 8 bases and the V segment lost 2 bases, leaving 3 bases of the junction unmatched. Germline V lookup: CDR1 SGHDT, CDR2 YYEEEE. CDR3 length equals 12 residues. As DNA, the CDR3 is TGTGCCAGCAGCTTTAGCGGGGACAAGCAGTACTTC. Its protein product is CASSFSGDKQYF. The full variable domain, completed using reference TRBV5-6 and TRBJ2-7, is DAGVTQSPTHLIKTRGQQVTLRCSPKSGHDTVSWYQQALGQGPQFIFQYYEEEERQRGNFPDRFSGHQFPNYSSELNVNALLLGDSALYLCASSFSGDKQYFGPGTRLTVT.

The gene calls are TRBV14 and TRBJ1-2; 7 bases agree with TRBD1. Germline trimming cut 0 bases from V and 5 bases from J; bases unmatched to any gene: 6. The CDR3 contains 15 residues. Germline V gives CDR1 SGHDN, CDR2 FVKESK. The DNA of the CDR3 is TGTGCCAGCAGCCAAGACGCCGGGACAGCTTATGGCTACACCTTC. Amino acid sequence: CASSQDAGTAYGYTF.